Given below is one T cell receptor (beta chain) in context. These data are taken from a study of blood T cell repertoires in COVID-19. The repertoire was sequenced with immunoSEQ multiplex PCR; TCRdb's copy has only in-frame clones and lacks some. The sample has 200,000 to 300,000 clones, more than 70% seen once; the top ten hold 2% to 3%. Trimming stripped 1 base from V and 5 bases from J, with 12 bases between. The CDR3 runs to 15 residues. Germline CDR1 and CDR2: MNHEY and SMNVEV (reference sequence). The sequence came from a woman aged 50 to 65 with acute or convalescent COVID-19. The sample taken for sequencing was peripheral blood. V gene TRBV27 combines with J gene TRBJ2-1, with D possibly being TRBD1 (6 bases). CDR3 protein: CASSLLRKGDNEQFF. Written as DNA, the CDR3 is TGTGCCAGCAGTTTATTGCGAAAGGGGGACAATGAGCAGTTCTTC.